This T cell receptor beta chain emerged from a study of OX40 agonist ivuxolimab in advanced cancers. Enrollment shut out patients with autoimmune disease history or systemic immunosuppression. Study results and caveats: By week 6 at 0.1 to 3.0 mg/kg, blood CD4+ and CD8+ T cells had expanded clonally.

Points on this clone: The antigen is unknown.

Germline values: CDR1 MGHRA, CDR2 YSYEKL. Unmatched junction bases numbered 6, after V lost 1 base and J lost 10 bases. The CDR3 sequence is 14 residues long. Method: immunoSEQ multiplex PCR; TCRdb's copy keeps in-frame clones and lacks some. The profile shows about 17,000 clones, around 80% of them singletons. This chain links TRBV4-1 with TRBJ1-1, with 10 bases matching TRBD1. This TCR was sampled from an adult with an advanced solid tumor such as melanoma, head and neck, liver or kidney cancer. Material: CD4+ or CD8+ T cells sorted from blood, obtained in a trial of the OX40 agonist ivuxolimab. CDR3 in DNA: TGCGCCAGCAGCCAAGGACAGGGGGCAAGATTAGCTTTCTTT. Protein: CASSQGQGARLAFF.